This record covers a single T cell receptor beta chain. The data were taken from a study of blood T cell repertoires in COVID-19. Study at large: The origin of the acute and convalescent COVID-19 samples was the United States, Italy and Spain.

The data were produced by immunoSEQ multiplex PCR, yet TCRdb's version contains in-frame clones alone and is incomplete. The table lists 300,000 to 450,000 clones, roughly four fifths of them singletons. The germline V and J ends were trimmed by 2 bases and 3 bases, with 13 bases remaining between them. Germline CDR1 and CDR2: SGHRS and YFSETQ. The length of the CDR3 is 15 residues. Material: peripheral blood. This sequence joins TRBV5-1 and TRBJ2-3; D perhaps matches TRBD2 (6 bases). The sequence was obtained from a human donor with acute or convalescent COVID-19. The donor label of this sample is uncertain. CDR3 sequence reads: CASSFQAAGTDTQYF. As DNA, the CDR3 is TGCGCCAGCAGCTTTCAGGCGGCGGGAACAGATACGCAGTATTTT. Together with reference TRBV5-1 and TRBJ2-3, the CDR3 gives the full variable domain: KAGVTQTPRYLIKTRGQQVTLSCSPISGHRSVSWYQQTPGQGLQFLFEYFSETQRNKGNFPGRFSGRQFSNSRSEMNVSTLELGDSALYLCASSFQAAGTDTQYFGPGTRLTVL.